This passage covers 26 T cell receptor beta chains from one sample sequenced in a study of radiotherapy plus CTLA-4 blockade in lung cancer. The assay was immunoSEQ multiplex PCR, and TCRdb's table has in-frame clones only and misses some. The sample has about 68,000 clones; around 79% are singletons. The sequenced sample was peripheral blood, obtained from a patient treated with radiotherapy plus ipilimumab. The receptors originated from a human donor with non-small cell lung cancer who had a complete response to radiotherapy plus ipilimumab.

This clone was counted a single time. The chain is built from TRBV30 and TRBJ2-3; the D gene is possibly TRBD2 (6 bases). The CDR3 length is 16 residues. CDR1 GTSNPN and CDR2 SVGIG come from the germline V gene (reference sequence). V shed 3 bases and J shed 1 base, with 17 bases lying between them. The CDR3 region has the DNA TGTGCCTGGAGCCGAGTTAAGGGCGGGGGCACAGATACGCAGTATTTT. It is translated as CAWSRVKGGGTDTQYF.

V and J are TRBV7-2 and TRBJ2-1; no clear D. The germline V gene has CDR1 SGHTA and CDR2 FQGNSA. Trimming left V 0 bases short and J 2 bases short, with 5 bases between. CDR3 length: 14 residues. CDR3 protein: CASSLAVAYNEQFF. CDR3 nucleotide sequence: TGTGCCAGCAGCTTAGCGGTTGCCTACAATGAGCAGTTCTTC.

The chain has TRBV19 and TRBJ1-2, with D possibly being TRBD1 (6 bases). V lost 0 bases, J lost 3 bases, and 11 bases lay in between. The CDR3 contains 15 residues. Germline V CDR1 and CDR2: LNHDA, SQIVND (reference sequence). CDR3 residues: CASSIEQGPHYGYTF. For the CDR3, the DNA is TGTGCCAGTAGTATAGAACAGGGCCCACACTATGGCTACACCTTC.

The chain carries TRBV5-1 and TRBJ1-1; D possibly corresponds to TRBD1 (6 bases). This CDR3 spans 16 amino acids. Germline CDR1 and CDR2: SGHRS and YFSETQ. With 0 bases removed from V and 6 bases from J, the gap between germline ends came to 18 bases. For the CDR3, the DNA is TGCGCCAGCAGCTTGGCCCGGGCAGGGGCCCGGGCTGAAGCTTTCTTT. Encoded protein: CASSLARAGARAEAFF. Complete variable domain (other parts from reference TRBV5-1 and TRBJ1-1): KAGVTQTPRYLIKTRGQQVTLSCSPISGHRSVSWYQQTPGQGLQFLFEYFSETQRNKGNFPGRFSGRQFSNSRSEMNVSTLELGDSALYLCASSLARAGARAEAFFGQGTRLTVV.

The chain carries TRBV2 and TRBJ2-5; 8 bases match TRBD1. CDR1 SNHLY and CDR2 FYNNEI come from the germline V gene. This CDR3 spans 16 amino acids. The V and J ends lost 3 bases and 5 bases, in that order; junction bases with no gene match: 11. CDR3 sequence (DNA): TGTGCCAGCAGTGAGGCAGGGGGCGCATATGGGGAGACCCAGTACTTC. Translated, it gives CASSEAGGAYGETQYF.

This clone was observed a single time. The chain is built from TRBV2 and TRBJ1-1; D gene ambiguous. The CDR3 is made up of 13 amino acids. V was cut by 4 bases and J by 4 bases, with 10 bases left in between. Germline assignment: CDR1 SNHLY and CDR2 FYNNEI. The CDR3 DNA reads TGTGCCAGCAGTGCCGGCGAGGGCACTGAAGCTTTCTTT. This sequence encodes CASSAGEGTEAFF.

This clone was observed a few times. The rearrangement links TRBV7-6 to TRBJ2-1, with TRBD2 matching 11 bases. CDR1 is SGHVS and CDR2 is FNYEAQ in the germline V gene. V lost 5 bases, J lost 2 bases, and 14 bases stayed unmatched. The CDR3 loop spans 19 amino acids. CDR3 sequence (DNA): TGTGCCAGCAGCCTCATGGGGCGGGGGACTAGCGGTACCTACAATGAGCAGTTCTTC. It specifies CASSLMGRGTSGTYNEQFF. Variable domain in full (rest from reference TRBV7-6 and TRBJ2-1): GAGVSQSPRYKVTKRGQDVALRCDPISGHVSLYWYRQALGQGPEFLTYFNYEAQQDKSGLPNDRFSAERPEGSISTLTIQRTEQRDSAMYRCASSLMGRGTSGTYNEQFFGPGTRLTVL.

Points on this clone: The identical CDR3 is also encoded by other nucleotide sequences in the sample. The rearrangement joins TRBV7-2 to TRBJ1-5; 8 bases map to TRBD1. The CDR3 loop spans 14 amino acids. With 5 bases clipped from V and 5 bases from J, the junction kept 5 bases outside the gene matches. The V gene's germline CDR1 is SGHTA and CDR2 FQGNSA. CDR3 bases: TGTGCCAGCAGCCTCGGGACAGGCGATCAGCCCCAGCATTTT. It translates to CASSLGTGDQPQHF.

The J gene is TRBJ2-5, the V gene TRBV6-6; D not certain. This CDR3 is built from 11 residues. V was shortened by 2 bases and J by 2 bases, with 0 bases between the two germline ends. Germline CDR1 reads MNHNY; CDR2 reads SVGAGI (reference sequence). CDR3 protein: CASSYQETQYF. The DNA for the CDR3 is TGTGCCAGCAGTTACCAAGAGACCCAGTACTTC.

The sample holds a few counts of this clone. The rearrangement joins TRBV2 to TRBJ2-7; TRBD1 might be the D (6 bases). This CDR3 is built from 12 residues. V lost 7 bases to trimming and J lost 6 bases, with 13 bases between them. Per the germline V gene, CDR1 is SNHLY and CDR2 is FYNNEI. CDR3 coding DNA: TGTGCCAGCAATGACAGGTACGGCGAGCAGTACTTC. Translation gives CASNDRYGEQYF.

The chain uses TRBV9 and TRBJ1-1, with TRBD1 identical over 7 bases. Germline-derived CDR1 and CDR2 are SGDLS and YYNGEE. V shed 3 bases, J shed 8 bases, and the junction held 7 bases outside the gene matches. The CDR3 is 13 amino acids. The CDR3 sequence: CASSGNRGAEAFF. The CDR3 DNA reads as TGTGCCAGCAGCGGCAACAGGGGTGCAGAAGCTTTCTTT.

This sequence joins TRBV9 and TRBJ1-1; D is possibly TRBD1 (5 bases). The CDR3 is made up of 18 amino acids. CDR1 and CDR2 from the germline V gene are SGDLS and YYNGEE. With 0 bases removed from V and 4 bases from J, the gap between germline ends came to 22 bases. The CDR3 region is CASSVGIGDLRSSTEAFF. The CDR3 coding sequence is TGTGCCAGCAGCGTAGGGATCGGGGACCTCAGATCGAGCACTGAAGCTTTCTTT.

The table lists this clone with a few counts. This chain uses TRBV7-9 with TRBJ2-1, with a possible D match to TRBD1 (6 bases). Trimming cost V 4 bases and J 7 bases, with 8 bases left between them. The CDR3 covers 12 residues. Germline V gives CDR1 SEHNR, CDR2 FQNEAQ (reference sequence). CDR3 sequence reads: CASSSTGNEQFF. The CDR3 region has the DNA TGTGCCAGCAGCTCCACAGGGAATGAGCAGTTCTTC.

V is TRBV18 and J is TRBJ2-7; D is perhaps TRBD2 (6 bases). Trimming shortened V by 0 bases and J by 6 bases, and 9 bases separated the two germline ends. The CDR3 is 13 amino acids. The germline V gene has CDR1 KGHSH and CDR2 LQKENI. For the CDR3, the DNA is TGTGCCAGCTCACCACCGGGGACTCTCGAGCAGTACTTC. Its protein product is CASSPPGTLEQYF.

This clone has more than one count but fewer than ten. The rearrangement links TRBV5-4 to TRBJ1-3, with 8 bases identical to TRBD1. Germline V gene data show CDR1 as SGHNT and CDR2 as YYREEE (reference sequence). This CDR3 comprises 14 residues. V shed 4 bases and J 8 bases; nucleotides not matched to a gene: 8. The CDR3 nucleotides are TGTGCCAGCAGCCGGGACAGGATGGGACACACCATATATTTT. Amino acids: CASSRDRMGHTIYF.

The V call is TRBV6-1, the J call TRBJ2-4, with TRBD1 identical over 7 bases. The ends lost 5 bases at V and 3 bases at J; junction bases unmatched: 4. The CDR3 loop spans 14 amino acids. In germline, CDR1 is MNHNS, CDR2 SASEGT. The CDR3 DNA follows: TGTGCCAGCAGTATAAGGGACAGCAAAAACATTCAGTACTTC. Protein sequence: CASSIRDSKNIQYF.

The rearrangement uses TRBV5-1 and TRBJ2-2, with D possibly being TRBD1 (5 bases). Trimming stripped 3 bases from V and 7 bases from J, with 16 bases between. The CDR3 covers 15 residues. Per the germline V gene, CDR1 is SGHRS and CDR2 is YFSETQ. DNA for the CDR3: TGCGCCAGCAGCTCTGGAAGGGGCTGGGGCGGGGAGCTGTTTTTT. Amino acids: CASSSGRGWGGELFF.

The rearrangement uses TRBV6-5 and TRBJ2-7; 9 bases are shared with TRBD1. CDR1 and CDR2 from the germline V gene are MNHEY and SVGAGI. Losses at the gene ends were 5 bases for V and 1 base for J; bases not matched to a gene: 6. The CDR3 has 15 residues. The CDR3 region is CASSPRDRASYEQYV. CDR3 in DNA: TGTGCCAGCAGTCCCCGGGACAGGGCTTCCTACGAGCAGTACGTC.

This chain connects TRBV30 to TRBJ1-3; possibly TRBD1 for D (5 bases). Germline-derived CDR1 and CDR2 are GTSNPN and SVGIG (reference sequence). The CDR3 is 13 residues long. Trimming took off 5 bases at V and 0 bases at J, with 8 bases between the two ends. As DNA, the CDR3 is TGTGCCTGGGACAGCCTCTCTGGAAACACCATATATTTT. This encodes CAWDSLSGNTIYF.

The chain recombines TRBV4-1 with TRBJ2-3; no clear D gene. Between the trimmed V and J ends, which lost 0 bases and 0 bases, there was a span of 4 bases. The CDR3 loop spans 14 amino acids. Germline V gene sequence: CDR1 MGHRA, CDR2 YSYEKL. CDR3 coding DNA: TGCGCCAGCAGCCAAGATCATAGCACAGATACGCAGTATTTT. The encoded protein is CASSQDHSTDTQYF.

The chain links TRBV6-5 to TRBJ2-2; D perhaps matches TRBD1 (5 bases). V lost 5 bases and J lost 1, with 8 bases in between. There are 14 residues in the CDR3. The V gene's germline CDR1 is MNHEY and CDR2 SVGAGI. The CDR3: CASSNDRNTGELFF. CDR3 DNA: TGTGCCAGCAGTAATGACAGGAACACCGGGGAGCTGTTTTTT.

This clone has just one count. The chain links TRBV13 to TRBJ2-7, with 10 positions matching TRBD1. Unmatched junction bases numbered 7, after V lost 5 bases and J lost 0 bases. Per the germline V gene, CDR1 is PRHDT and CDR2 is FYEKMQ (reference sequence). The CDR3 has 16 amino acids. In DNA, the CDR3 is TGTGCCAGCAGCACCTGGACAGGGGGGACCTCCTACGAGCAGTACGTC. This sequence encodes CASSTWTGGTSYEQYV.

The chain combines TRBV7-9 with TRBJ2-7; TRBD2 agrees at 8 bases. The trim removed 5 bases at V and 5 bases at J, leaving 8 bases unmatched. Germline values: CDR1 SEHNR, CDR2 FQNEAQ (reference sequence). The CDR3 is made up of 14 amino acids. CDR3 DNA sequence: TGTGCCAGCAGCGCCCGGGAGGGACCGGACGAGCAGTACTTC. It specifies CASSAREGPDEQYF.

The rearrangement joins TRBV13 to TRBJ2-7, with D maybe TRBD2 (5 bases). Trimming took 5 bases from V and 2 from J, leaving 22 bases between them. Germline V lookup: CDR1 PRHDT, CDR2 FYEKMQ (reference sequence). The CDR3 has 17 amino acids. The CDR3 spells CASSRGHVGFSTYEQYF. CDR3 in DNA: TGTGCCAGCAGCCGAGGGCACGTGGGATTTAGTACCTACGAGCAGTACTTC.

The chain is built from TRBV19 and TRBJ2-2; D is undetermined. The V end was cut by 3 bases, the J end by 1 base, with 9 bases between. The CDR3 totals 15 residues. Germline CDR1 LNHDA, CDR2 SQIVND (reference sequence). The CDR3, as DNA: TGTGCCAGTAGTATGACTGGCCAGAACACCGGGGAGCTGTTTTTT. It codes for CASSMTGQNTGELFF.

V gene TRBV10-2 combines with J gene TRBJ2-7; 10 bases agree with TRBD1. Germline V gene lookup returns CDR1 WSHSY and CDR2 SAAADI. The length of the CDR3 is 14 residues. With 6 bases clipped from V and 4 bases from J, the junction kept 6 bases outside the gene matches. CDR3 sequence reads: CASRHRQGAYEQYF. The DNA for the CDR3 is TGCGCCAGCAGGCACCGACAGGGGGCTTACGAGCAGTACTTC.